The clone carrying this TCR beta chain has only one observation. Antigen specificity is unknown. The record originates from a study of T cell responses to AZD1222 COVID-19 vaccine. The protocol was immunoSEQ multiplex PCR, while the TCRdb copy is restricted to in-frame clones and leaves out a portion. The profile covers around 85,000 clones, with 90% appearing a single time and roughly 1.4% taken by the ten largest. General study results and limits: Most donors were white British and more were female, and clonal diversity was possibly underestimated. Every sample of the repertoires postdated the peak T cell response.

The CDR3 has 14 amino acids. V was pared by 4 bases and J by 1 base, with 11 bases between. CDR1 and CDR2 from the germline V gene are SGDLS and YYNGEE. The J gene is TRBJ1-1, the V gene TRBV9, with TRBD1 as a possible D gene (5 bases). The specimen was peripheral blood, collected 28 days after the second AZD1222 dose. This clonotype originated in an adult who received the AZD1222 COVID-19 vaccine. CDR3 sequence reads: CASSLRQPNTEAFF. In DNA form, the CDR3 reads TGTGCCAGCAGCCTACGACAGCCGAACACTGAAGCTTTCTTT.